This T cell receptor beta chain was observed in a study of CD8 T cells in ankylosing spondylitis (dated by TCRdb to 2016 to 2017). Looking at the study overall: The study profiled T cell receptor beta repertoires in healthy donors and ankylosing spondylitis patients to find disease-linked TCR variants. Peripheral blood samples were taken, and synovial fluid was additionally collected from ankylosing spondylitis patients. The full study cohort was made up of 25 ankylosing spondylitis patients and some 100 healthy donors. Summary of the overall study and its limitations: Blood from ankylosing spondylitis patients appeared to be characterized by a TCR beta motif composed of eight highly homologous amino acid variants. Significant enrichment of the disease-linked clones was reported in matched synovial fluid samples from ankylosing spondylitis patients. A CD8+ phenotype was shown by the disease-linked clones, which were found at relatively low frequencies in peripheral blood. Some motif variants had previously been reported in the synovial fluid and blood of reactive arthritis patients, which suggests shared mechanisms of disease initiation.

In the case of this clonotype: Its cognate antigen has yet to be identified. Base qualities are not provided; no much larger clone lies one nucleotide away.

Sequencing took place on an Illumina HiSeq 2500. Quantitative 5'-RACE with molecular barcodes was used to prepare TCR beta libraries. The authors processed their data as follows. Disease-linked TCR variants were identified with a new computational method built on a probabilistic model of VDJ rearrangement. In TCRdb, the public reads were trimmed at Q25 with fastp and aligned with MiXCR, with productive beta chains retained. Each CDR3 protein appears once, grouped with its most common genes and DNA. Here the V and J calls rest on TCRdb's processing, not on the authors' analysis. The table for this sample lists 150,000 to 200,000 distinct CDR3 sequences; around 17% of them were counted only once. The ten biggest clones cover about 8% of the sample. The CDR3, cysteine through phenylalanine, is 15 amino acids long. Kept here is only the CDR3 DNA, which spans 45 bases and is read in frame from base 1. Looking up the germline V gene yields CDR1 SGHRS and CDR2 YFSETQ. At the junction V is shortened by 3 bases and J by 4 bases; bases outside the gene matches: 8.

The chain links TRBV5-1 with TRBJ2-5; TRBD2 aligns with 8 central bases. Sequenced sample: blood, either unsorted or a sorted T cell fraction (not recorded which). The receptor's source is a male donor with ankylosing spondylitis or in good health (not recorded which). The DNA sequence reads TGCGCCAGCAGCTCGAGCGGGAGTGGCGTAGAGACCCAGTACTTC. The encoded protein is CASSSSGSGVETQYF. Here the CDR3 is joined to the reference TRBV5-1 and TRBJ2-5 genes, and the full variable domain is: KAGVTQTPRYLIKTRGQQVTLSCSPISGHRSVSWYQQTPGQGLQFLFEYFSETQRNKGNFPGRFSGRQFSNSRSEMNVSTLELGDSALYLCASSSSGSGVETQYFGPGTRLLVL.